The 14 T cell receptor beta chains below all came from one sample that was sequenced in a study of blood T cell repertoires in COVID-19. The table came from immunoSEQ multiplex PCR; TCRdb's copy has only in-frame clones and leaves some out. The table records 350,000 to 450,000 clones, 80% to 85% of them present only once. The sequenced sample consisted of PBMCs or T cells enriched from blood (not recorded which). All receptors derive from a woman aged 50 to 60 who had recovered from COVID-19.

The rearrangement links TRBV5-5 to TRBJ1-5; tentative D call: TRBD1 (6 bases). V lost 4 bases and J lost 4, with 9 bases in between. Germline assignment: CDR1 SGHKS and CDR2 YYEKEE (reference sequence). The CDR3 has 13 amino acids. The CDR3, as DNA: TGTGCCAGCAGCCGACAGGCTAATCAGCCCCAGCATTTT. Residues: CASSRQANQPQHF.

The chain couples TRBV19 to TRBJ1-2; D gene uncertain. The CDR3 is made up of 16 amino acids. Germline lookup yields CDR1 LNHDA and CDR2 SQIVND (reference sequence). V gave up 4 bases and J gave up 5 bases, with 20 bases separating them. The CDR3 DNA follows: TGTGCCAGTAGTAAGGACCTCAGAGGGCTGGAGTATGGCTACACCTTC. Translating it yields CASSKDLRGLEYGYTF.

The chain joins TRBV19 to TRBJ2-7; 9 nucleotides agree with TRBD1. CDR3 length equals 13 residues. With 6 bases clipped from V and 5 bases from J, the junction kept 5 bases outside the gene matches. The V gene's germline CDR1 is LNHDA and CDR2 SQIVND (reference sequence). CDR3 nucleotides: TGTGCCAGTAGCGGACAGGGGAGGAACGAGCAGTACTTC. It encodes CASSGQGRNEQYF.

This clone was detected only a few times. The V call is TRBV4-3, the J call TRBJ2-7; D unclear. CDR3 length equals 14 residues. V lost 0 bases, J lost 2 bases, and 8 bases lay in between. CDR1 and CDR2 (germline): LGHNA, YSLEER. The CDR3 region is CASSQDARTYEQYF. As DNA, the CDR3 is TGCGCCAGCAGCCAAGATGCCAGAACCTACGAGCAGTACTTC.

This chain joins TRBV2 and TRBJ2-7; D is perhaps TRBD2 (5 bases). The germline V gene has CDR1 SNHLY and CDR2 FYNNEI. This CDR3 is built from 12 residues. V lost 8 bases and J 2 bases, leaving 10 bases between the germline ends. Here the CDR3 reads CASRRATYEQYF. CDR3 DNA sequence: TGTGCCAGCCGGCGGGCAACCTACGAGCAGTACTTC.

J is TRBJ1-2 and V is TRBV30, with D possibly matching TRBD1 (6 bases). Trimming shortened V by 7 bases and J by 3 bases, and 12 bases separated the two germline ends. The CDR3 contains 12 residues. The V gene's germline CDR1 is GTSNPN and CDR2 SVGIG (reference sequence). The DNA of the CDR3 is TGTGCCTCATCCCCAGGGGACTATGGCTACACCTTC. Residues: CASSPGDYGYTF. Looking up the rest from reference TRBV30 and TRBJ1-2 gives the full variable domain: SQTIHQWPATLVQPVGSPLSLECTVEGTSNPNLYWYRQAAGRGLQLLFYSVGIGQISSEVPQNLSASRPQDRQFILSSKKLLLSDSGFYLCASSPGDYGYTFGSGTRLTVV.

The gene calls are TRBV6-2 or TRBV6-3 and TRBJ1-6, with a weak D call TRBD1 (6 bases). Germline V gives CDR1 MNHEY, CDR2 SVGEGT. This CDR3 is 14 amino acids long. The germline V and J ends were trimmed by 5 bases and 10 bases, with 15 bases remaining between them. CDR3 DNA sequence: TGTGCCAGCAGTCCCCGGGGACAAGGATCACCCCTCCACTTT. This translates into CASSPRGQGSPLHF.

The V call is TRBV30, the J call TRBJ1-1; D not certain. Deletions cut 4 bases from V and 0 bases from J, with 9 bases between. The CDR3 length is 13 residues. Germline V gene lookup returns CDR1 GTSNPN and CDR2 SVGIG (reference sequence). The CDR3 spells CAWTEQLNTEAFF. The CDR3 DNA reads TGTGCCTGGACGGAACAGTTGAACACTGAAGCTTTCTTT.

This chain connects TRBV9 to TRBJ2-6; weak D call: TRBD1 (8 bases). The V gene lost 6 bases and the J gene lost 2 bases, with 12 bases spanning the gap. CDR3 length: 15 amino acids. Germline V CDR1 and CDR2: SGDLS, YYNGEE. CDR3 protein: CASTQGGAGANVLTF. For the CDR3, the DNA is TGTGCCAGCACACAGGGGGGGGCTGGGGCCAACGTCCTGACTTTC. The full variable domain, completed using reference TRBV9 and TRBJ2-6, is DSGVTQTPKHLITATGQRVTLRCSPRSGDLSVYWYQQSLDQGLQFLIQYYNGEERAKGNILERFSAQQFPDLHSELNLSSLELGDSALYFCASTQGGAGANVLTFGAGSRLTVL.

The V call is TRBV6-5, the J call TRBJ1-1; no definite D call. CDR1 is MNHEY, CDR2 SVGAGI, per germline. The V gene lost 0 bases and the J gene lost 4 bases, with 9 bases spanning the gap. This CDR3 is built from 14 residues. The CDR3 nucleotides are TGTGCCAGCAGTTACTCGAGTGGAGGCACTGAAGCTTTCTTT. Its translation: CASSYSSGGTEAFF.

The chain joins TRBV10-3 to TRBJ1-3; D gene ambiguous. V was pared by 10 bases and J by 0 bases, with 4 bases between. CDR3 length equals 11 residues. Germline assignment: CDR1 ENHRY and CDR2 SYGVKD. The CDR3 spells CASYSGNTIYF. DNA for the CDR3: TGTGCCAGCTACTCTGGAAACACCATATATTTT.

The chain combines TRBV19 with TRBJ1-2, with TRBD1 identical over 7 bases. From germline, CDR1 is LNHDA and CDR2 SQIVND (reference sequence). V lost 7 bases, J lost 2 bases, and 13 bases stayed unmatched. CDR3 size: 16 residues. DNA for the CDR3: TGTGCCAGTATTGGGTTTGCAGGACAGGCGAACTATGGCTACACCTTC. This encodes CASIGFAGQANYGYTF.

Concerning this clone itself: This CDR3 is also generated by other DNA sequences in the sample. J is TRBJ1-1 and V is TRBV3-1 (or the pseudogene TRBV3-2); D remains ambiguous. The CDR3 runs to 13 residues. Germline V lookup: CDR1 LGHDT, CDR2 YNNKEL (reference sequence). V lost 4 bases and J 2 bases, leaving 8 bases between the germline ends. The CDR3 coding sequence is TGTGCCAGCAGCCCTCGGGGTAACACTGAAGCTTTCTTT. It is translated as CASSPRGNTEAFF.

The chain is built from TRBV2 and TRBJ1-1, with D possibly being TRBD1 (6 bases). Trimming took off 4 bases at V and 0 bases at J, with 9 bases between the two ends. In germline, CDR1 is SNHLY, CDR2 FYNNEI. The CDR3 runs 14 residues. CDR3 DNA: TGTGCCAGCAGTGGGACAGAGATGAACACTGAAGCTTTCTTT. Translation: CASSGTEMNTEAFF.